A selection of T cell receptor beta chains follows, all from one sample in a study of shared clonotypes between healthy human individuals. The repertoire was sequenced with immunoSEQ multiplex PCR; TCRdb's copy has only in-frame clones and lacks some. This sample carries under 2.5 million clones, 85% to 95% of them seen once, and the ten largest clones take 0.37%. Sequencing input: naive CD4+ T cells from PBMCs. The receptors were sampled from a young man in good health. Some clones in this sample may be carry-over from other donors' samples. Both conserved end residues are part of each CDR3. The order of the fields is CDR3 length, V gene, J gene, D gene, clone size, CDR3 protein, CDR3 DNA. D genes are given only for firm matches. Not all rows give a size; the values are once, few, many and, for expanded clones, a class.

CDR3 length: 14
V gene: TRBV28
J gene: TRBJ1-1
D gene: NA
clone size: NA
CDR3 protein: CASSLNFGGTEAFF
CDR3 DNA: TGTGCCAGCAGTTTAAATTTTGGCGGCACTGAAGCTTTCTTT

CDR3 length: 11
V gene: TRBV29-1
J gene: TRBJ2-5
D gene: NA
clone size: NA
CDR3 protein: CSVLGRETQYF
CDR3 DNA: TGCAGCGTTCTGGGACGCGAGACCCAGTACTTC

CDR3 length: 13
V gene: TRBV25-1
J gene: TRBJ2-5
D gene: NA
clone size: NA
CDR3 protein: CASSEQGAETQYF
CDR3 DNA: TGTGCCAGCTCGGAACAGGGAGCAGAGACCCAGTACTTC

CDR3 length: 15
V gene: TRBV7-9
J gene: TRBJ2-2
D gene: TRBD2
clone size: NA
CDR3 protein: CATGRREGNTGELFF
CDR3 DNA: TGTGCCACAGGCAGGCGGGAGGGAAACACCGGGGAGCTGTTTTTT

CDR3 length: 15
V gene: TRBV25-1
J gene: TRBJ2-5
D gene: TRBD2
clone size: NA
CDR3 protein: CASVSLAGSQETQYF
CDR3 DNA: TGTGCCAGCGTATCCCTAGCGGGGTCCCAAGAGACCCAGTACTTC

CDR3 length: 18
V gene: TRBV5-8
J gene: TRBJ2-4
D gene: NA
clone size: NA
CDR3 protein: CASSQTDSSALAKNIQYF
CDR3 DNA: TGTGCCAGCAGCCAAACGGACAGTTCGGCCCTAGCCAAAAACATTCAGTACTTC

CDR3 length: 14
V gene: TRBV5-1
J gene: TRBJ1-1
D gene: NA
clone size: once
CDR3 protein: CASSGGDMNTEAFF
CDR3 DNA: TGCGCCAGCAGCGGGGGGGATATGAACACTGAAGCTTTCTTT

CDR3 length: 16
V gene: TRBV7-2
J gene: TRBJ2-3
D gene: NA
clone size: NA
CDR3 protein: CASSLVFGREEDTQYF
CDR3 DNA: TGTGCCAGCAGCTTAGTATTTGGCAGGGAAGAAGATACGCAGTATTTT

CDR3 length: 13
V gene: TRBV27
J gene: TRBJ1-2
D gene: TRBD1
clone size: NA
CDR3 protein: CASSQWDRRGYTF
CDR3 DNA: TGTGCCAGCAGTCAATGGGACAGGAGGGGCTACACCTTC

CDR3 length: 13
V gene: TRBV7-7
J gene: TRBJ1-1
D gene: NA
clone size: NA
CDR3 protein: CASSSTLHTEAFF
CDR3 DNA: TGTGCCAGCAGTTCGACACTACACACTGAAGCTTTCTTT

CDR3 length: 13
V gene: TRBV5-1
J gene: TRBJ1-2
D gene: NA
clone size: NA
CDR3 protein: CASSLVPSDGYTF
CDR3 DNA: TGCGCCAGCAGCTTGGTCCCCTCCGATGGCTACACCTTC

CDR3 length: 15
V gene: TRBV19
J gene: TRBJ1-1
D gene: NA
clone size: few
CDR3 protein: CASRVWGAENTEAFF
CDR3 DNA: TGTGCCAGCCGGGTTTGGGGGGCTGAGAACACTGAAGCTTTCTTT

CDR3 length: 13
V gene: TRBV19
J gene: TRBJ2-7
D gene: NA
clone size: NA
CDR3 protein: CASTFGGAGEQYF
CDR3 DNA: TGTGCCAGTACCTTTGGCGGGGCCGGGGAGCAGTACTTC

CDR3 length: 17
V gene: TRBV7-9
J gene: TRBJ2-1
D gene: TRBD2
clone size: few
CDR3 protein: CASSPGLAGRSYNEQFF
CDR3 DNA: TGTGCCAGCAGTCCCGGACTAGCGGGGAGATCCTACAATGAGCAGTTCTTC

CDR3 length: 11
V gene: TRBV7-9
J gene: TRBJ1-1
D gene: NA
clone size: NA
CDR3 protein: CASSLSRHLPF
CDR3 DNA: TGTGCCAGCAGCTTAAGCCGTCATCTCCCCTTT

CDR3 length: 15
V gene: TRBV10-3
J gene: TRBJ2-5
D gene: NA
clone size: NA
CDR3 protein: CAISEIPGRSKTQYF
CDR3 DNA: TGTGCCATCAGTGAAATACCAGGACGCTCGAAGACCCAGTACTTC

CDR3 length: 14
V gene: TRBV18
J gene: TRBJ2-7
D gene: NA
clone size: NA
CDR3 protein: CASSRDRESHEQYF
CDR3 DNA: TGTGCCAGCTCACGGGACCGGGAGTCCCACGAGCAGTACTTC

CDR3 length: 15
V gene: TRBV5-3
J gene: TRBJ2-1
D gene: TRBD2
clone size: NA
CDR3 protein: CARSLGLAEDNEQFF
CDR3 DNA: TGTGCCAGAAGCCTGGGACTAGCGGAGGACAATGAGCAGTTCTTC

CDR3 length: 14
V gene: TRBV15
J gene: TRBJ2-7
D gene: NA
clone size: NA
CDR3 protein: CATSRAGTSYEQYF
CDR3 DNA: TGTGCCACCAGCAGAGCGGGGACTTCCTACGAGCAGTACTTC

CDR3 length: 17
V gene: TRBV7-3
J gene: TRBJ2-5
D gene: TRBD2
clone size: NA
CDR3 protein: CASSPGRGREGQETQYF
CDR3 DNA: TGTGCCAGCAGCCCAGGCAGAGGGCGGGAGGGCCAAGAGACCCAGTACTTC

CDR3 length: 13
V gene: TRBV28
J gene: TRBJ1-2
D gene: NA
clone size: NA
CDR3 protein: CANLDPLRNGYTF
CDR3 DNA: TGTGCCAACTTGGACCCCTTGAGGAATGGCTACACCTTC

CDR3 length: 13
V gene: TRBV7-3
J gene: TRBJ2-3
D gene: NA
clone size: NA
CDR3 protein: CASSLEPIDTQYF
CDR3 DNA: TGTGCCAGCAGCTTAGAACCGATCGATACGCAGTATTTT

CDR3 length: 15
V gene: TRBV5-1
J gene: TRBJ2-7
D gene: TRBD2
clone size: once
CDR3 protein: CASSLSLAGHYEQYF
CDR3 DNA: TGCGCCAGCAGCTTAAGCCTAGCGGGACACTACGAGCAGTACTTC

CDR3 length: 17
V gene: TRBV4-1
J gene: TRBJ2-7
D gene: TRBD2
clone size: NA
CDR3 protein: CASSQERRAGGIYEQYF
CDR3 DNA: TGCGCCAGCAGCCAAGAGCGGAGGGCGGGAGGGATCTACGAGCAGTACTTC

CDR3 length: 14
V gene: TRBV28
J gene: TRBJ2-5
D gene: NA
clone size: once
CDR3 protein: CASSPALGGQTQYF
CDR3 DNA: TGTGCCAGCAGTCCCGCGCTGGGGGGGCAGACCCAGTACTTC

CDR3 length: 15
V gene: TRBV7-3
J gene: TRBJ2-3
D gene: NA
clone size: NA
CDR3 protein: CASSPGPLYTDTQYF
CDR3 DNA: TGTGCCAGCAGCCCCGGGCCCTTGTACACAGATACGCAGTATTTT

CDR3 length: 13
V gene: TRBV6-6
J gene: TRBJ2-6
D gene: NA
clone size: NA
CDR3 protein: CASSSSRANVLTF
CDR3 DNA: TGTGCCAGCAGCTCCTCCCGGGCCAACGTCCTGACTTTC

CDR3 length: 13
V gene: TRBV29-1
J gene: TRBJ1-4
D gene: TRBD1
clone size: NA
CDR3 protein: CSANTGGNEKLFF
CDR3 DNA: TGCAGCGCTAACACAGGGGGCAACGAAAAACTGTTTTTT

CDR3 length: 14
V gene: TRBV5-1
J gene: TRBJ2-5
D gene: NA
clone size: NA
CDR3 protein: CASSLGHNKETQYF
CDR3 DNA: TGCGCCAGCAGCTTGGGACACAATAAAGAGACCCAGTACTTC

CDR3 length: 14
V gene: TRBV6-1
J gene: TRBJ2-1
D gene: NA
clone size: NA
CDR3 protein: CASSEDMVYNEQFF
CDR3 DNA: TGTGCCAGCAGTGAAGATATGGTCTACAATGAGCAGTTCTTC

CDR3 length: 17
V gene: TRBV6-4
J gene: TRBJ2-6
D gene: NA
clone size: NA
CDR3 protein: CASRFGQFSSGANVLTF
CDR3 DNA: TGTGCCAGCAGATTCGGACAGTTCAGCTCTGGGGCCAACGTCCTGACTTTC

CDR3 length: 18
V gene: TRBV4-3
J gene: TRBJ2-1
D gene: NA
clone size: NA
CDR3 protein: CASSQDPPGASPFNEQFF
CDR3 DNA: TGCGCCAGCAGCCAAGATCCTCCAGGGGCCAGCCCCTTCAATGAGCAGTTCTTC

CDR3 length: 16
V gene: TRBV7-2
J gene: TRBJ1-1
D gene: NA
clone size: NA
CDR3 protein: CASSSGTGLLNTEAFF
CDR3 DNA: TGTGCCAGCAGCTCAGGGACCGGCCTCTTGAACACTGAAGCTTTCTTT

CDR3 length: 15
V gene: TRBV28
J gene: TRBJ2-4
D gene: TRBD2
clone size: once
CDR3 protein: CASSAPGGAKNIQYF
CDR3 DNA: TGTGCCAGCAGCGCCCCGGGGGGAGCCAAAAACATTCAGTACTTC

CDR3 length: 17
V gene: TRBV28
J gene: TRBJ1-5
D gene: NA
clone size: NA
CDR3 protein: CASSTLRGAITNQPQHF
CDR3 DNA: TGTGCCAGCAGCACCCTGCGGGGGGCGATAACTAATCAGCCCCAGCATTTT

CDR3 length: 16
V gene: TRBV7-2
J gene: TRBJ2-1
D gene: NA
clone size: NA
CDR3 protein: CASSLAGPGSYNEQFF
CDR3 DNA: TGTGCCAGCAGCTTAGCTGGACCCGGCTCCTACAATGAGCAGTTCTTC

CDR3 length: 19
V gene: TRBV15
J gene: TRBJ2-1
D gene: TRBD2
clone size: NA
CDR3 protein: CATSRDRTSGRISGGEQFF
CDR3 DNA: TGTGCCACCAGCAGAGATAGGACTAGCGGGAGGATCTCGGGCGGTGAGCAGTTCTTC

CDR3 length: 17
V gene: TRBV19
J gene: TRBJ2-5
D gene: TRBD1
clone size: NA
CDR3 protein: CASSIGYGTGFSETQYF
CDR3 DNA: TGTGCCAGTAGTATAGGGTACGGGACAGGGTTTTCGGAGACCCAGTACTTC

CDR3 length: 15
V gene: TRBV9
J gene: TRBJ1-1
D gene: TRBD1
clone size: NA
CDR3 protein: CASSATGQVNTEAFF
CDR3 DNA: TGTGCCAGCAGCGCCACGGGACAGGTGAACACTGAAGCTTTCTTT

CDR3 length: 15
V gene: TRBV19
J gene: TRBJ1-5
D gene: NA
clone size: NA
CDR3 protein: CASSMANPSNQPQHF
CDR3 DNA: TGTGCCAGTAGTATGGCTAATCCTAGCAATCAGCCCCAGCATTTT

CDR3 length: 13
V gene: TRBV28
J gene: TRBJ2-5
D gene: TRBD1
clone size: NA
CDR3 protein: CASSVQGVETQYF
CDR3 DNA: TGTGCCAGCAGCGTACAGGGGGTAGAGACCCAGTACTTC